This T cell receptor beta chain derives from a study of relationships among human T cell subsets. Broader study findings: The seven subsets showed no significant differences in gene usage or CDR3 length. Th1, Th2 and regulatory subsets overlapped substantially in CDR3 sequences. Clones with over 100 reads held over 60% of CD8+ cytotoxic sequences.

CD4+ cells were positively selected first, then anti-CD25 beads isolated CD4+CD25+ regulatory T cells. T cell subsets were isolated with antibody-coated magnetic beads. A word on this clonotype: Its antigen is still unknown.

This CDR3 region has 13 residues. Germline CDR1 reads MNHNY; CDR2 reads SVGAGI (reference sequence). V gave up 2 bases and J gave up 6 bases, with 11 bases separating them. Semiquantitative ARM-PCR amplified T cell receptor alpha and beta CDR3 regions from mRNA. Tagged nested gene-specific primers were used first, then communal superprimers amplified exponentially. TCRdb re-analysed the multiplex PCR reads in MiXCR, keeping a single row per CDR3 protein. Here the sample spans roughly 15,000 distinct CDR3 sequences, over 45% being singletons. This clonotype was sampled from a man aged 40-50 years in good health. The sequenced material came from Tregs sorted from blood. This chain links TRBV6-6 with TRBJ2-7; D is ambiguous. CDR3: CASSYPQTGEQYF. DNA of the CDR3: TGTGCCAGCAGTTACCCCCAGACGGGCGAGCAGTACTTC.